This entry is about one T cell receptor beta chain. What it recognizes is unknown. TCRdb's copy holds only in-frame clones and misses some; the assay was immunoSEQ multiplex PCR. This sample carries 150,000 to 200,000 clones, almost 95% of them seen once, and the ten largest clones take over 7.5%. Germline V CDR1 and CDR2: SGHRS, YFSETQ. The CDR3 consists of 13 residues. Losses at the gene ends were 2 bases for V and 5 bases for J; bases not matched to a gene: 3. The data are from a study of T cell responses to AZD1222 COVID-19 vaccine. Study conclusions and caveats: Breadth and depth of Spike-specific TCRs rose after two AZD1222 doses. Clonal diversity was possibly underestimated, and white British individuals and females predominated among donors. Regions 160-218 and 743-854 dominated among vaccine-associated CD4 TCRs spanning spike.

The receptor comes from an adult in good health. Sequenced here: peripheral blood, sampled on day 0 of AZD1222 vaccination. This sequence joins TRBV5-1 and TRBJ1-1, with 7 bases matching TRBD1. The DNA for the CDR3 is TGCGCCAGCAGCTTTAACAGGGGAACTGAAGCTTTCTTT. Translation gives CASSFNRGTEAFF.